This T cell receptor beta chain came from a study of early T cells in non-severe SARS-CoV-2 infection. The wider study: Bulk RNA isolated from unsorted whole blood underwent sequencing; chains were not paired. Study results and limitations: Database matching using VDJdb favored anti-spike CD8 responses, with private and CD4 specificities left missing.

CDR1 is SGHTA, CDR2 FQGNSA, per germline. The junction had 6 bases not matched to a gene; V was cut back by 3 bases and J by 6 bases. The CDR3 contains 15 residues. Each cDNA molecule carried a unique molecular identifier. TCRdb processed the 5' RACE reads anew with MiXCR; each CDR3 protein has one entry. The sample includes approximately 81,000 distinct CDR3 sequences, under 15% of them seen just once. As regards this clonotype: Its antigen is undetermined.

The sample taken for sequencing was whole blood. The TCR was taken from an adult who was a healthcare worker with PCR-confirmed SARS-CoV-2 infection or an uninfected control (not recorded which). V gene TRBV7-2 combines with J gene TRBJ2-2; 8 bases match TRBD2. CDR3 in DNA: TGTGCCAGCAGCTTTGGGCGGGAGGAGGCCGGGGAGCTGTTTTTT. Protein product: CASSFGREEAGELFF.